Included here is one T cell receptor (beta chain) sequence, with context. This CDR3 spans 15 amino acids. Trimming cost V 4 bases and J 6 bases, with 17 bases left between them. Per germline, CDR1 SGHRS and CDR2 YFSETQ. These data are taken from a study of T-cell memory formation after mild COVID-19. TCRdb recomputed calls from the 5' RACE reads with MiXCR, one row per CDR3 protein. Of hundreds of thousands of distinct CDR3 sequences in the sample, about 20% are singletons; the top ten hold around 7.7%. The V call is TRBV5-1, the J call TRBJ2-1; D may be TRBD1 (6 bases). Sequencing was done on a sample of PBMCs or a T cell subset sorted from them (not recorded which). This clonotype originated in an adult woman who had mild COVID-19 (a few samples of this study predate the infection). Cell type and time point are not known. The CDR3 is CASSSRGQLGNEQFF. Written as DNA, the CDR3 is TGCGCCAGCAGCAGCAGGGGCCAACTCGGCAATGAGCAGTTCTTC.